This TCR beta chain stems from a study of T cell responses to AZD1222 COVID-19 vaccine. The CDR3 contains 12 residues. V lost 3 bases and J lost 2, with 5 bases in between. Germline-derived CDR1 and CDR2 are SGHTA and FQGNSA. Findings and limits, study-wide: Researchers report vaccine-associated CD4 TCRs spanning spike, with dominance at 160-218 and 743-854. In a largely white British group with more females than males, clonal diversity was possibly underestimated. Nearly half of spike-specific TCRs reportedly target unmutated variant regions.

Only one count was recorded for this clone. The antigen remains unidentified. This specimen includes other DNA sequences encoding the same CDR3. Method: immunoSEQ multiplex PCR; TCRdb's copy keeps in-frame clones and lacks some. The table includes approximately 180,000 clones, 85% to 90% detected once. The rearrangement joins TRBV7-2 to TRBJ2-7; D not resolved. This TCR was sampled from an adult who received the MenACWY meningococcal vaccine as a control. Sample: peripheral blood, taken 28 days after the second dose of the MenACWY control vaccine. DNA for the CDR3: TGTGCCAGCAGCTTGGTCCCCTACGAGCAGTACTTC. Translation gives CASSLVPYEQYF.